The source of this T cell receptor beta chain is a study of naive and memory T cell subsets. Whole-study results and caveats: Especially in CD8 cells, naive repertoires contained a few larger clonotypes, possibly CD45RA-re-expressing memory cells. In naive cells, over 95% of TCR sequences were seen only once.

Note on this clonotype: The antigen is undetermined.

V was cut by 3 bases and J by 1 base, with 9 bases left in between. The CDR3 has 14 amino acids. Germline CDR1 reads MNHEY; CDR2 reads SMNVEV (reference sequence). CD8 T cells were positively selected from what remained after CD4 positive selection. Two oligonucleotides, mixed equimolar, formed the beta constant-region primer covering TRBC1 and TRBC2. Four rounds of PCR amplified the ligated cDNA using nested alpha and beta constant-region primers plus SP2. TCRdb independently ran MiXCR on the UMI-ligation and nested PCR reads; one entry per CDR3 protein. The table includes tens of thousands of distinct CDR3 sequences, over 8.5% detected once.

Sequenced material: naive CD8+ T cells from blood. The rearrangement links TRBV27 to TRBJ1-1, with D hard to call. The origin of this receptor is a human donor in good health. The CDR3 DNA reads as TGTGCCAGCAGTTTTTCCCCAACGAACACTGAAGCTTTCTTT. Translated: CASSFSPTNTEAFF.